One T cell receptor (beta chain) is described in this entry. Its antigen is not known. This entry is derived from a study of cytomegalovirus exposure and HLA in healthy donors. Study findings and constraints: Published work reported that the classifier diagnosed cytomegalovirus status with high specificity and sensitivity. Most sequenced TCRs were rare (though some public TCRs occurred in many donors).

Trimming took 3 bases from V and 6 from J; bases not matched to a gene: 8. Germline V CDR1 and CDR2: MGHRA, YSYEKL. There are 16 residues in the CDR3. Amplification used 60 Vbeta primers and 13 Jbeta primers. Assay used: immunoSEQ multiplex PCR; TCRdb lists only in-frame clones, some missing. Here the sample spans 75,000 to 85,000 clones, about 78% being singletons. The TCR was taken from a male donor in good health and CMV-seronegative. Sequenced: PBMCs. J is TRBJ2-3 and V is TRBV4-1, with TRBD2 matching over 11 bases. CDR3 loop: CASSHQGASGRDTQYF. CDR3 sequence (DNA): TGCGCCAGCAGCCATCAAGGGGCTAGCGGGAGGGATACGCAGTATTTT.